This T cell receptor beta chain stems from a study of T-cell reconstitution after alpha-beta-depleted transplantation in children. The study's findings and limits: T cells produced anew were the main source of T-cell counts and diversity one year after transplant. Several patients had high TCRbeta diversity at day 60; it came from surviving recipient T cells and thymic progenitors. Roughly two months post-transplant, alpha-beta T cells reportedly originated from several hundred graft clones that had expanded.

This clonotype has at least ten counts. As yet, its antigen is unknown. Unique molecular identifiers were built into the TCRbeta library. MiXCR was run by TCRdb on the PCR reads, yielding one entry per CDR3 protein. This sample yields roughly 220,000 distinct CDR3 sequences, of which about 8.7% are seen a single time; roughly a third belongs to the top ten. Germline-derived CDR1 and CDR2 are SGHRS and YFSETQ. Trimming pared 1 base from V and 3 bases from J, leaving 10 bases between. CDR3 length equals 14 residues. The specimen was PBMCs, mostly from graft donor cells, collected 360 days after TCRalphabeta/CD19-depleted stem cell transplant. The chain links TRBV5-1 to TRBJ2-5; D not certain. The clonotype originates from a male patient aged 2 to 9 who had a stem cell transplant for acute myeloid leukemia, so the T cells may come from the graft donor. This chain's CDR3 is CASSLFQAKETQYF. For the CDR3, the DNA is TGCGCCAGCAGCTTGTTCCAGGCAAAAGAGACCCAGTACTTC. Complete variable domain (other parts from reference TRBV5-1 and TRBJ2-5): KAGVTQTPRYLIKTRGQQVTLSCSPISGHRSVSWYQQTPGQGLQFLFEYFSETQRNKGNFPGRFSGRQFSNSRSEMNVSTLELGDSALYLCASSLFQAKETQYFGPGTRLLVL.